The 28 T cell receptor beta chains reported below all come from one sample, sequenced in a study of blood T cell dynamics during melanoma immunotherapy. Some clones are missing from TCRdb's copy, which holds only in-frame ones; the method was immunoSEQ multiplex PCR. This table has some 1,000 clones, roughly 87% appearing once. Time point noted: week 3, after first cycle of checkpoint inhibitor. This sample comprised cell-free DNA from blood, obtained from a patient treated with checkpoint blockade. These receptors came from a human donor with melanoma.

This clone occurred a few times. This chain links TRBV5-5 with TRBJ1-5; D might be TRBD1 (5 bases). The CDR3 extends over 16 amino acids. The V end lost 2 bases, the J end lost 5 bases, and 17 bases lay between the germline ends. The germline CDR1 and CDR2 sequences are SGHKS and YYEKEE (reference sequence). Here the CDR3 DNA reads TGTGCCAGCAGCTTTAGGCTGGGGGTTCGGGATCAGCCCCAGCATTTT. Protein product: CASSFRLGVRDQPQHF.

The chain links TRBV30 to TRBJ1-1; TRBD1 might be the D (5 bases). V shed 7 bases and J shed 4 bases, with 16 bases lying between them. The length of the CDR3 is 13 residues. CDR1 and CDR2 (germline): GTSNPN, SVGIG (reference sequence). CDR3 DNA: TGTGCCTTGACAGCCCTTCGCAGCACTGAAGCTTTCTTT. Amino acids: CALTALRSTEAFF.

The V call is TRBV19, the J call TRBJ2-1; TRBD2 is a possible D gene (5 bases). Trimming shortened V by 0 bases and J by 2 bases, and 11 bases separated the two germline ends. CDR1 is LNHDA, CDR2 SQIVND, per germline (reference sequence). The CDR3 length is 16 residues. CDR3 bases: TGTGCCAGTAGTATAGATGGGGAGTTAGCCTACAATGAGCAGTTCTTC. This gives the protein CASSIDGELAYNEQFF.

CDR3 nucleotide sequence: TGTGCCAGTAGTATTGCGGGGGGAAACATTCAGTACTTC. Protein sequence: CASSIAGGNIQYF. The chain combines TRBV19 with TRBJ2-4, with 8 bases matching TRBD2. The germline V gene encodes CDR1 LNHDA and CDR2 SQIVND (reference sequence). Trimming cost V 3 bases and J 6 bases; bases outside gene matches: 1. CDR3 length equals 13 residues.

The chain couples TRBV27 to TRBJ2-5; D remains ambiguous. Looked up from germline, CDR1 is MNHEY and CDR2 is SMNVEV (reference sequence). This CDR3 contains 16 residues. V lost 6 bases and J 5 bases, leaving 22 bases between the germline ends. The CDR3 spells CASSLAVSLSQETQYF. CDR3 nucleotides: TGTGCCAGCAGCCTCGCGGTATCTCTGAGCCAGGAGACCCAGTACTTC.

The chain uses TRBV5-1 and TRBJ2-7, with TRBD1 matching over 9 bases. V trimming: 1 base; J trimming: 5 bases; junction bases outside the gene matches: 7. CDR3 length: 15 residues. From germline, CDR1 is SGHRS and CDR2 YFSETQ. The CDR3 sequence: CASSLMTGGINEQYF. The DNA for the CDR3 is TGCGCCAGCAGCTTGATGACAGGGGGAATCAACGAGCAGTACTTC.

This chain joins TRBV18 and TRBJ1-3, with 10 nucleotides matching TRBD1. The J segment lost 8 bases and the V segment lost 1 base, leaving 8 bases of the junction unmatched. This CDR3 region has 16 residues. Germline CDR1 and CDR2: KGHSH and LQKENI. This CDR3 is CASSPRRQGAVDTIYF. The CDR3 coding sequence is TGTGCCAGCTCACCACGGAGACAGGGGGCGGTGGACACCATATATTTT. Using reference TRBV18 and TRBJ1-3 for the parts outside the CDR3, the full variable domain is NAGVMQNPRHLVRRRGQEARLRCSPMKGHSHVYWYRQLPEEGLKFMVYLQKENIIDESGMPKERFSAEFPKEGPSILRIQQVVRGDSAAYFCASSPRRQGAVDTIYFGEGSWLTVV.

This chain links TRBV2 with TRBJ1-4; D gene ambiguous. The V and J ends lost 8 bases and 2 bases respectively, with 15 bases between them. Germline V lookup: CDR1 SNHLY, CDR2 FYNNEI. The CDR3 length is 15 residues. The CDR3 DNA reads TGTGCCAGCCGGATAAGGTTAGCGACTAATGAAAAACTGTTTTTT. It specifies CASRIRLATNEKLFF.

The chain uses TRBV28 and TRBJ2-1; 8 bases line up with TRBD1. CDR1 is MDHEN and CDR2 is SYDVKM in the germline V gene. The CDR3 has 15 amino acids. Trimming removed 7 bases from V and 4 bases from J; junction bases left unmatched: 9. CDR3 sequence reads: CASKKQGEGYNEQFF. The CDR3 bases are TGTGCCAGCAAGAAACAGGGGGAAGGGTACAATGAGCAGTTCTTC.

This rearrangement joins TRBV18 to TRBJ1-4; no clear D gene. This CDR3 has 14 amino acids. Germline CDR1 reads KGHSH; CDR2 reads LQKENI. Between the trimmed V and J ends, which lost 1 base and 6 bases, there was a span of 9 bases. CDR3 bases: TGTGCCAGCTCACCACTCGGTGACGATGAAAAACTGTTTTTT. It translates to CASSPLGDDEKLFF.

The J gene is TRBJ2-5, the V gene TRBV7-2; D is undetermined. This CDR3 comprises 12 residues. Trimming took off 6 bases at V and 5 bases at J, with 10 bases between the two ends. The V gene's germline CDR1 is SGHTA and CDR2 FQGNSA. In DNA, the CDR3 is TGTGCCAGCAGAGGTTATGGGGAGACCCAGTACTTC. It codes for CASRGYGETQYF. Drawing the rest from reference TRBV7-2 and TRBJ2-5, the complete variable domain is GAGVSQSPSNKVTEKGKDVELRCDPISGHTALYWYRQSLGQGLEFLIYFQGNSAPDKSGLPSDRFSAERTGGSVSTLTIQRTQQEDSAVYLCASRGYGETQYFGPGTRLLVL.

The V call is TRBV7-9, the J call TRBJ2-5; tentative D call: TRBD2 (6 bases). The CDR3 is 15 amino acids. From germline, CDR1 is SEHNR and CDR2 FQNEAQ (reference sequence). The V end lost 3 bases, the J end lost 2 bases, and 13 bases lay between the germline ends. CDR3: CASSLSEGWQETQYF. The CDR3 nucleotides read TGTGCCAGCAGCTTGTCGGAGGGCTGGCAAGAGACCCAGTACTTC.

The V gene is TRBV28, the J gene TRBJ1-1, with D unclear. CDR1 is MDHEN and CDR2 is SYDVKM in the germline V gene. Trimming pared 6 bases from V and 0 bases from J, leaving 14 bases between. CDR3 length: 15 amino acids. The CDR3 loop is CASRTLSLMNTEAFF. The CDR3 nucleotides read TGTGCCAGCAGGACCTTAAGTTTAATGAACACTGAAGCTTTCTTT.

The V call is TRBV6-5, the J call TRBJ2-6, with unresolved D. The CDR3 contains 14 residues. V dropped 0 bases and J dropped 8 bases, with 8 bases sitting between them. Germline loops: CDR1 MNHEY, CDR2 SVGAGI. The CDR3 sequence is CASSYSLGTNVLTF. Here the CDR3 DNA reads TGTGCCAGCAGTTACTCTCTGGGGACCAACGTCCTGACTTTC.

J is TRBJ2-3 and V is TRBV2, with D unclear. Trimming took off 1 base at V and 3 bases at J, with 11 bases between the two ends. The germline V gene encodes CDR1 SNHLY and CDR2 FYNNEI. The CDR3 consists of 15 residues. As DNA, the CDR3 is TGTGCCAGCAGTGAAGGATGGGGAAGAACAGATACGCAGTATTTT. Its translation: CASSEGWGRTDTQYF.

This chain connects TRBV5-6 to TRBJ2-1; D gene ambiguous. V was trimmed by 0 bases and J by 10 bases, leaving 11 bases between them. Germline values: CDR1 SGHDT, CDR2 YYEEEE. This CDR3 has 13 residues. In DNA, the CDR3 is TGTGCCAGCAGCTTGGGGTCGTTGATGGAGCAGTTCTTC. This encodes CASSLGSLMEQFF. The whole variable domain, filled in from reference TRBV5-6 and TRBJ2-1, reads DAGVTQSPTHLIKTRGQQVTLRCSPKSGHDTVSWYQQALGQGPQFIFQYYEEEERQRGNFPDRFSGHQFPNYSSELNVNALLLGDSALYLCASSLGSLMEQFFGPGTRLTVL.

This chain links TRBV2 with TRBJ2-7, with D possibly TRBD2 on 6 matching bases. There are 13 residues in the CDR3. Germline V gene lookup returns CDR1 SNHLY and CDR2 FYNNEI. Trimming pared 3 bases from V and 5 bases from J, leaving 11 bases between. CDR3 sequence (DNA): TGTGCCAGCAGTGATGGAGGGATCGACGAGCAGTACTTC. This translates into CASSDGGIDEQYF.

The chain links TRBV28 to TRBJ2-7; TRBD1 matches 7 bases. Germline assignment: CDR1 MDHEN and CDR2 SYDVKM. CDR3 length equals 14 residues. V was pared by 4 bases and J by 3 bases, with 6 bases of the junction left unmatched. This CDR3 is CASSSPGGLYEQYF. CDR3 coding DNA: TGTGCCAGCAGTTCTCCAGGGGGTCTCTACGAGCAGTACTTC.

This chain links TRBV5-1 with TRBJ2-1; possible D gene TRBD2, 6 bases. Germline values: CDR1 SGHRS, CDR2 YFSETQ. Trimming left V 4 bases short and J 5 bases short, with 16 bases between. CDR3 length equals 15 residues. The CDR3 region has the DNA TGCGCCAGCAGCACGACTTCCGGGGGACACAATGAGCAGTTCTTC. It translates to CASSTTSGGHNEQFF.

This clone was picked up a small number of times. The chain carries TRBV28 and TRBJ2-7; possibly TRBD1 for D (6 bases). The CDR3 runs 13 residues. The germline CDR1 and CDR2 sequences are MDHEN and SYDVKM. The V and J ends lost 6 bases and 4 bases respectively, with 13 bases between them. In DNA form, the CDR3 reads TGTGCCAGCAGCTATTTAGGGGGTTACGAGCAGTACTTC. This sequence encodes CASSYLGGYEQYF.

This sequence joins TRBV15 and TRBJ1-2, with no clear D. CDR1 and CDR2 (germline): LNHNV, YYDKDF (reference sequence). V gave up 5 bases and J gave up 4 bases, with 23 bases separating them. The CDR3 consists of 17 residues. CDR3 in DNA: TGTGCCACCAGCCTCTATTTAGGGTGTGGAAAGACCTATGGCTACACCTTC. It encodes CATSLYLGCGKTYGYTF.

V gene TRBV7-2 combines with J gene TRBJ2-1; weak D call: TRBD1 (5 bases). Germline V CDR1 and CDR2: SGHTA, FQGNSA. V lost 0 bases and J 5 bases, leaving 8 bases between the germline ends. CDR3 length: 14 residues. The CDR3 nucleotides read TGTGCCAGCAGCTTAGCCCAGGGTAACAATGAGCAGTTCTTC. Residues: CASSLAQGNNEQFF.

The chain combines TRBV7-8 with TRBJ2-2; D is unclear. V was clipped by 1 base and J by 0 bases, with 6 bases between them. Germline V gives CDR1 SGHVS, CDR2 FQNEAQ. The CDR3 is made up of 15 amino acids. DNA for the CDR3: TGTGCCAGCAGCTTAGAGAGAGCGAACACCGGGGAGCTGTTTTTT. This encodes CASSLERANTGELFF.

The chain employs TRBV5-4 and TRBJ1-1, with 7 bases that match TRBD1. This CDR3 is built from 16 residues. Germline CDR1 SGHNT, CDR2 YYREEE (reference sequence). Trimming cost V 0 bases and J 4 bases; bases outside gene matches: 9. CDR3 DNA: TGTGCCAGCAGCTTGGGAGGACAGGACTATACCACTGAAGCTTTCTTT. As protein: CASSLGGQDYTTEAFF.

This clone was seen once. The chain recombines TRBV6-5 with TRBJ2-7; D perhaps matches TRBD2 (7 bases). V lost 5 bases to trimming and J lost 4 bases, with 12 bases between them. Germline lookup yields CDR1 MNHEY and CDR2 SVGAGI. The CDR3 runs 13 residues. DNA for the CDR3: TGTGCCAGCAGTGGGGGGGCAGATTACGAGCAGTACTTC. It yields the protein CASSGGADYEQYF.

The V call is TRBV5-4, the J call TRBJ1-6, with D unresolved. With 0 bases removed from V and 9 bases from J, the gap between germline ends came to 10 bases. CDR3 length: 14 residues. Germline V gene data show CDR1 as SGHNT and CDR2 as YYREEE (reference sequence). CDR3 sequence: CASSLGARGSPLHF. Here the CDR3 DNA reads TGTGCCAGCAGCTTGGGGGCCCGGGGTTCACCCCTCCACTTT.

About this clone itself: At one of its ends the junction is not consistent with the germline gene, which may arise from a read error. The chain carries TRBV10-3 and TRBJ2-1; D not certain. The germline CDR1 and CDR2 sequences are ENHRY and SYGVKD. CDR3 length: 12 amino acids. The CDR3 nucleotides read TGTGCCATCAGTGGCATCCACAAGGAGCAGTTCTTC. Protein sequence: CAISGIHKEQFF.

The rearrangement joins TRBV27 to TRBJ1-5; tentatively, D is TRBD1 (5 bases). The CDR3 is 14 amino acids. V was shortened by 3 bases and J by 7 bases, with 13 bases between the two germline ends. The germline CDR1 and CDR2 sequences are MNHEY and SMNVEV (reference sequence). The CDR3 DNA reads TGTGCCAGCAGTTTTCAGGGTGGTAACCAGCCCCAGCATTTT. Its translation is CASSFQGGNQPQHF.